This T cell receptor (beta chain) was profiled in a study of T cells in Graves' hyperthyroidism and ophthalmopathy. Authors of the study amplified TCR beta CDR3 regions from RNA transcripts. RT-PCR in the first round (using the HTBI primer set) targeted the TCR CDR3. Each CDR3 protein is one row after TCRdb ran MiXCR on the multiplex PCR reads. The sample shows fewer than 750,000 distinct CDR3 sequences, about 15% of them seen only once. The V gene's germline CDR1 is ENHRY and CDR2 SYGVKD. This CDR3 spans 12 amino acids. Deletions cut 10 bases from V and 2 bases from J, with 12 bases between. An approximately 9.8 ml volume of fresh peripheral blood provided the PBMCs.

The rearrangement links TRBV10-3 to TRBJ2-7; D uncertain. The sample comprised blood. The TCR sequence derives from a middle-aged woman with Graves' ophthalmopathy. The CDR3 coding sequence is TGTGCCACCCAGACTGATACCTACGAGCAGTACTTC. Protein product: CATQTDTYEQYF.